These 28 T cell receptor beta chains originate from one sample sequenced in a study of T-cell memory formation after mild COVID-19. A single record per CDR3 protein comes from TCRdb applying MiXCR to the 5' RACE reads. The profile shows 250,000 to 350,000 distinct CDR3 sequences, 15% to 20% of them singletons. Material: PBMCs or a T cell subset sorted from them (not recorded which). The receptors come from a man aged 18-30 years who had mild COVID-19 (a few samples of this study predate the infection). Cell type and time point are not known.

The sample holds a few counts of this clonotype. CDR3 DNA: TGTGCCAGCAGACAAACCGGGACAGGGACCCCCTGGGAGCAGTTCTTC. Its translation is CASRQTGTGTPWEQFF. The gene calls are TRBV12-3 or TRBV12-4 and TRBJ2-1; 9 nucleotides align to TRBD1. Trimming took 6 bases from V and 10 from J; bases not matched to a gene: 16. This CDR3 is 16 amino acids long.

This clonotype was detected a few times. The chain is built from TRBV18 and TRBJ2-5; tentatively, D is TRBD1 (6 bases). V was cut by 6 bases and J by 5 bases, with 22 bases left in between. CDR1 and CDR2 from the germline V gene are KGHSH and LQKENI. The CDR3 spans 16 residues. CDR3 sequence (DNA): TGTGCCAGCTCGCCCACTGGGACATCGGGTTGGGAGACCCAGTACTTC. This translates into CASSPTGTSGWETQYF.

This clonotype was seen many times. The rearrangement links TRBV20-1 to TRBJ1-5; D possibly corresponds to TRBD1 (5 bases). CDR3 length: 14 amino acids. Trimming took 4 bases from V and 9 from J, leaving 19 bases between them. Germline V gene sequence: CDR1 DFQATT, CDR2 SNEGSKA (reference sequence). CDR3 protein: CSATGTGESGPQHF. The CDR3 coding sequence is TGCAGTGCTACCGGGACCGGGGAGTCAGGGCCCCAGCATTTT.

This clonotype showed up just a few times. The gene calls are TRBV10-3 and TRBJ2-6; 8 bases align to TRBD2. In germline, CDR1 is ENHRY, CDR2 SYGVKD. Germline trimming cut 6 bases from V and 2 bases from J; bases unmatched to any gene: 12. The CDR3 totals 18 residues. Here the CDR3 DNA reads TGTGCCATCAGCGCTCCCCGGGGGGGGAGTACTGGGGCCAACGTCCTGACTTTC. It yields the protein CAISAPRGGSTGANVLTF.

This clonotype was recorded a few times. J is TRBJ1-5 and V is TRBV30, with TRBD1 identical over 7 bases. V dropped 2 bases and J dropped 4; count of bases not matched to a gene: 5. The CDR3 loop spans 14 amino acids. CDR1 GTSNPN and CDR2 SVGIG come from the germline V gene (reference sequence). CDR3 sequence reads: CAWSHLTGNQPQHF. The DNA of the CDR3 is TGTGCCTGGAGTCACCTGACAGGGAATCAGCCCCAGCATTTT.

This clonotype was found a few times. The rearrangement links TRBV5-1 to TRBJ2-7; D remains unclear. Germline CDR1 reads SGHRS; CDR2 reads YFSETQ. V lost 0 bases to trimming and J lost 5 bases, with 12 bases between them. CDR3 length: 14 residues. In nucleotides, the CDR3 is TGCGCCAGCAGCTTGGGGACGGGCGGCGACGAGCAGTACTTC. Its translation: CASSLGTGGDEQYF.

This clonotype was picked up a small number of times. The junction departs from the called germline gene at one end, perhaps through a read error. The chain is built from TRBV28 and TRBJ1-5; maybe TRBD1 (6 bases). Germline V gives CDR1 MDHEN, CDR2 SYDVKM. CDR3 length equals 13 residues. This CDR3 reads CASRLGARQPQHF. The CDR3 nucleotides are TGTGCCAGCCGTTTGGGGGCCAGGCAGCCCCAGCATTTT.

This clonotype has more than one count but fewer than ten. The chain carries TRBV12-3 or TRBV12-4 and TRBJ2-5; TRBD1 aligns across 7 bases. V lost 5 bases, J lost 5 bases, and 11 bases stayed unmatched. The CDR3 covers 15 residues. In DNA form, the CDR3 reads TGTGCCAGCAGTGGGACAGAAAGGGGTGGGGAGACCCAGTACTTC. This encodes CASSGTERGGETQYF.

This chain joins TRBV2 and TRBJ2-7, with D maybe TRBD1 (6 bases). The V and J ends lost 2 bases and 1 base respectively, with 9 bases between them. The length of the CDR3 is 14 residues. Germline loops: CDR1 SNHLY, CDR2 FYNNEI. The CDR3 loop reads CASSEQGMSYEQYF. CDR3 DNA sequence: TGTGCCAGCAGTGAACAGGGGATGTCCTACGAGCAGTACTTC.

This clonotype showed up just a few times. This CDR3 reads CASSAVSTDTQYF. The CDR3 region has the DNA TGTGCCAGCAGCGCAGTTAGCACAGATACGCAGTATTTT. V usage is TRBV9 and J usage is TRBJ2-3; no clear D gene. CDR3 length: 13 amino acids. V lost 3 bases and J 0 bases, leaving 5 bases between the germline ends. Germline CDR1 and CDR2: SGDLS and YYNGEE.

The chain employs TRBV12-3 or TRBV12-4 and TRBJ2-2; D unclear. V dropped 5 bases and J dropped 4 bases, with 14 bases sitting between them. CDR3 length: 15 residues. The CDR3 region is CASSGVTVGTGELFF. The CDR3 DNA reads TGTGCCAGCAGTGGGGTGACGGTGGGCACCGGGGAGCTGTTTTTT.

This clonotype has only a few counts. V is TRBV5-1 and J is TRBJ2-1, with no clear D. Germline V gives CDR1 SGHRS, CDR2 YFSETQ. The CDR3 has 13 amino acids. Trimming pared 0 bases from V and 9 bases from J, leaving 10 bases between. The CDR3 DNA reads TGCGCCAGCAGCTTGGACGACCCCGGTGAGCAGTTCTTC. This gives the protein CASSLDDPGEQFF. Together with reference TRBV5-1 and TRBJ2-1, the CDR3 gives the full variable domain: KAGVTQTPRYLIKTRGQQVTLSCSPISGHRSVSWYQQTPGQGLQFLFEYFSETQRNKGNFPGRFSGRQFSNSRSEMNVSTLELGDSALYLCASSLDDPGEQFFGPGTRLTVL.

This clonotype came up a few times. The chain employs TRBV6-2 or TRBV6-3 and TRBJ1-1; perhaps TRBD1 as D (5 bases). In germline, CDR1 is MNHEY, CDR2 SVGEGT. V shed 5 bases and J shed 6 bases, with 10 bases lying between them. This CDR3 has 12 residues. CDR3 DNA sequence: TGTGCCAGCAGTCAGGGAAGGTCTGAAGCTTTCTTT. Protein sequence: CASSQGRSEAFF.

This clonotype was seen only a few times. The genes are TRBV6-6 and TRBJ1-5; TRBD1 might be the D (6 bases). Trimming took off 8 bases at V and 3 bases at J, with 14 bases between the two ends. Germline V lookup: CDR1 MNHNY, CDR2 SVGAGI (reference sequence). The length of the CDR3 is 14 residues. CDR3 in amino acids: CASRLGGPNQPQHF. CDR3 nucleotide sequence: TGTGCCAGCCGCCTGGGGGGGCCCAATCAGCCCCAGCATTTT.

The rearrangement links TRBV9 to TRBJ2-2; D is unresolved. CDR3 length equals 17 residues. V was trimmed by 0 bases and J by 3 bases, leaving 15 bases between them. Per germline, CDR1 SGDLS and CDR2 YYNGEE. CDR3 sequence: CASSVAPNVEYTGELFF. CDR3 DNA sequence: TGTGCCAGCAGCGTAGCCCCCAACGTTGAGTACACCGGGGAGCTGTTTTTT.

The chain couples TRBV11-2 to TRBJ2-7; the D is unclear. The CDR3 spans 14 residues. Trimming removed 3 bases at V and 0 bases at J, with 9 bases between. Germline V gene lookup returns CDR1 SGHAT and CDR2 FQNNGV. CDR3 sequence (DNA): TGTGCCAGCAGCTTCCCGGTGAGCTCCTACGAGCAGTACTTC. Its protein is CASSFPVSSYEQYF.

This clonotype came up a few times. Written as DNA, the CDR3 is TGCGCCAGCAGCCTGGGACAGGCCGCTTATGGCTACACCTTC. As protein: CASSLGQAAYGYTF. The chain recombines TRBV4-1 with TRBJ1-2; TRBD1 matches at 8 bases. The V segment lost 4 bases and the J segment 5 bases; nucleotides outside the gene matches: 6. This CDR3 contains 14 residues. Germline V lookup: CDR1 MGHRA, CDR2 YSYEKL.

About this clonotype: The junction differs from germline at one of its ends, possibly a read error. The genes are TRBV7-9 and TRBJ2-1; D perhaps matches TRBD2 (5 bases). Per the germline V gene, CDR1 is SEHNR and CDR2 is FQNEAQ (reference sequence). This CDR3 has 12 amino acids. As DNA, the CDR3 is TGTTCCAGCAGCTTCGCGGGCGATGAGCAGTTCTTC. This encodes CSSSFAGDEQFF.

The rearrangement links TRBV29-1 to TRBJ2-1; 7 bases are shared with TRBD1. The germline gives CDR1 SQVTM, CDR2 ANQGSEA. V shed 3 bases and J 6 bases; nucleotides not matched to a gene: 14. CDR3 length: 16 residues. CDR3 nucleotide sequence: TGCAGCGTTGATGGGACAGACCTTTTTCCCGGCAATGAGCAGTTCTTC. Its protein product is CSVDGTDLFPGNEQFF.

This clonotype turned up a few times. The chain recombines TRBV18 with TRBJ1-1; D is unclear. The CDR3 loop spans 13 amino acids. Trimming pared 2 bases from V and 7 bases from J, leaving 11 bases between. Germline lookup yields CDR1 KGHSH and CDR2 LQKENI. The CDR3 spells CASSPDLQVEAFF. In nucleotides, the CDR3 is TGTGCCAGCTCACCAGATCTGCAGGTTGAAGCTTTCTTT.

This clonotype was seen more than once but under ten times. This chain links TRBV7-3 with TRBJ2-3, with 8 bases matching TRBD2. J was trimmed by 3 bases and V by 1 base; bases with no gene match: 3. The CDR3 contains 15 residues. Germline loops: CDR1 SGHTA, CDR2 FQGTGA. The DNA of the CDR3 is TGTGCCAGCAGCTTAAAGGCGGGGGGAACAGATACGCAGTATTTT. Translated: CASSLKAGGTDTQYF.

This clonotype was picked up a small number of times. The chain carries TRBV4-2 and TRBJ1-2, with a possible D match to TRBD1 (5 bases). The V end lost 9 bases, the J end lost 2 bases, and 19 bases lay between the germline ends. The CDR3 is 15 amino acids. Germline CDR1 is LGHNA and CDR2 is YNFKEQ. CDR3 in DNA: TGTGCCAGTGATTCCTCTCGGGGGGGGAACTATGGCTACACCTTC. This codes for CASDSSRGGNYGYTF.

There are a few counts of this clonotype. The chain uses TRBV4-1 and TRBJ2-5; maybe TRBD1 (5 bases). Germline V gives CDR1 MGHRA, CDR2 YSYEKL. The CDR3 contains 14 residues. V was cut by 1 base and J by 2 bases, with 8 bases left in between. Written as DNA, the CDR3 is TGCGCCAGCAGCCAAGGGTACAGGCAAGAGACCCAGTACTTC. Amino acid sequence: CASSQGYRQETQYF.

This clonotype was recorded at least ten times. The V call is TRBV7-3, the J call TRBJ2-2; D could derive from TRBD1 or TRBD2 (5 bases each). The CDR3 has 14 residues. Trimming left V 2 bases short and J 4 bases short, with 8 bases between. CDR1 is SGHTA, CDR2 FQGTGA, per germline. The CDR3 here is CASSLSGTTGELFF. The CDR3 nucleotides read TGTGCCAGCAGCTTATCGGGGACCACCGGGGAGCTGTTTTTT.

This clonotype was observed a few times. The V gene is TRBV5-1, the J gene TRBJ1-1; maybe TRBD1 (6 bases). The germline V gene has CDR1 SGHRS and CDR2 YFSETQ. This CDR3 region has 13 residues. V shed 4 bases and J shed 6 bases, with 13 bases lying between them. CDR3 DNA sequence: TGCGCCAGCAGCGGGACACAGGACTCTGAAGCTTTCTTT. Residues: CASSGTQDSEAFF.

This chain joins TRBV9 and TRBJ1-5; maybe TRBD1 (5 bases). Trimming took off 2 bases at V and 7 bases at J, with 10 bases between the two ends. CDR1 and CDR2 (germline): SGDLS, YYNGEE. The CDR3 is 13 residues long. The CDR3 is CASSVGGEQPQHF. The CDR3 DNA reads as TGTGCCAGCAGCGTCGGGGGGGAGCAGCCCCAGCATTTT.

This clonotype was seen a few times. The V and J genes are TRBV12-3 or TRBV12-4 and TRBJ1-1; D unresolved. The CDR3 consists of 13 residues. V shed 8 bases and J shed 0 bases, with 10 bases lying between them. In nucleotides, the CDR3 is TGTGCCAGCGACGGTCACATGAACACTGAAGCTTTCTTT. Its protein is CASDGHMNTEAFF.

This clonotype was observed a handful of times. The rearrangement uses TRBV27 and TRBJ1-6; 7 bases are shared with TRBD1. The CDR3 loop spans 15 amino acids. Germline-derived CDR1 and CDR2 are MNHEY and SMNVEV (reference sequence). After removal of 8 bases from V and 4 bases from J, the junction contained 8 bases not matched to a gene. CDR3 sequence (DNA): TGTGCCAGCTCCCTGGGACAGCAGTATAATTCACCCCTCCACTTT. As protein: CASSLGQQYNSPLHF.